Below, one TCR beta chain is given with its context. The antigen is undetermined. For each extraction, RNA and DNA were obtained together from about 21-30 mg of unsorted bulk tissue. Using a constant-region primer together with ProtoScript II reverse transcriptase, TCR beta cDNA was made from about 500 ng of total RNA. Slightly modified ARM-PCR, run as three nested multiplex PCR rounds, produced the TCR beta libraries. The first two PCR rounds used TRBV1-TRBV30 primers with a Cbeta primer, around 10 cycles each. TCRdb reprocessed the multiplex PCR reads via MiXCR and lists one record per CDR3 protein. The data contain around 88,000 distinct CDR3 sequences, just under 70% of them singletons. These data belong to a study of tumor-infiltrating lymphocytes in primary liver carcinoma. Study-level background: About 3.65 to 7.13 million productive TCRbeta reads were obtained from the samples, with similar numbers across tissue types.

The CDR3 is 10 amino acids. Germline V gene data show CDR1 as SQVTM and CDR2 as ANQGSEA. Study conclusions and caveats: Paired tumor-adjacent and tumor-blood samples overlapped less than tumor region pairs did.

The receptor was isolated from a man aged 35 to 55 with primary liver carcinoma and hepatitis B virus infection. The V call is TRBV29-1, the J call TRBJ1-1; D is unresolved. The specimen sequenced was tumor-adjacent normal liver tissue. The CDR3 reads CSVTIGEAFF. The CDR3 bases are TGCAGTGTTACGATAGGGGAAGCTTTCTTT.